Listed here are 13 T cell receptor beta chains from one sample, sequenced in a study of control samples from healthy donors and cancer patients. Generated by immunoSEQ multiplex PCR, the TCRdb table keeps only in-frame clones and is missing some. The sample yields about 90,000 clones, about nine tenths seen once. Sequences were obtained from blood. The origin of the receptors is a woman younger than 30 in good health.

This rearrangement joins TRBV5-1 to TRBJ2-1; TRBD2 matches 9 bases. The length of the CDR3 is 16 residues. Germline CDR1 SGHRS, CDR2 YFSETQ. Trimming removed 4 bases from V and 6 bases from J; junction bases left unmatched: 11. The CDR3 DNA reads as TGCGCCAGCAGCGTGGGCGGGGGGGCTCTCCCCAATGAGCAGTTCTTC. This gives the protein CASSVGGGALPNEQFF.

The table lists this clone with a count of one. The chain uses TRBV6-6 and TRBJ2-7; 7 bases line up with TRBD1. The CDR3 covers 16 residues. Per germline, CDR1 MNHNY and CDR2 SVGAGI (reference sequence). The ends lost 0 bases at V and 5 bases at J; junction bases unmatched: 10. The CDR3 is CASSYSKSDRFDEQYF. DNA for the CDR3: TGTGCCAGCAGTTACTCGAAGTCGGACAGGTTCGACGAGCAGTACTTC.

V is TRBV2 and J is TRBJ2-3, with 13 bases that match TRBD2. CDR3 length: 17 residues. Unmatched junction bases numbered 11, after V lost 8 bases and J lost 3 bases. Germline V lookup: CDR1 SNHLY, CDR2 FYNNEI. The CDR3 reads CASGRLAGGSMTDTQYF. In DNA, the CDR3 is TGTGCCAGCGGAAGACTAGCGGGGGGCTCAATGACAGATACGCAGTATTTT.

The DNA of the CDR3 is TGTGCCAGCAGTTTTACAGGGGAGACCCAGTACTTC. Amino acid sequence: CASSFTGETQYF. The chain couples TRBV27 to TRBJ2-5; maybe TRBD1 (6 bases). The CDR3 consists of 12 residues. CDR1 and CDR2 from the germline V gene are MNHEY and SMNVEV (reference sequence). Deletions cut 3 bases from V and 5 bases from J, with 7 bases between.

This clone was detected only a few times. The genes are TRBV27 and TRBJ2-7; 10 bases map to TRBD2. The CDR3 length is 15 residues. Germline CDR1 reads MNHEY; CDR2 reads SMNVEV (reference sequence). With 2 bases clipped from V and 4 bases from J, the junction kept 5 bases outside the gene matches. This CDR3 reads CASSLERGGWYEQYF. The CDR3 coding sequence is TGTGCCAGCAGTTTAGAGCGGGGGGGCTGGTACGAGCAGTACTTC.

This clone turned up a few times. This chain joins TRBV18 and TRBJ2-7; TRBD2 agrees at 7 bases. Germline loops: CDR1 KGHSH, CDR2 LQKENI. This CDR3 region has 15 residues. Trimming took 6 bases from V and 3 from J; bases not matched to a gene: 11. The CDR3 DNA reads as TGTGCCAGCTCCCCCACAGCGGGGAGGGTCTACGAGCAGTACTTC. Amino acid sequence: CASSPTAGRVYEQYF.

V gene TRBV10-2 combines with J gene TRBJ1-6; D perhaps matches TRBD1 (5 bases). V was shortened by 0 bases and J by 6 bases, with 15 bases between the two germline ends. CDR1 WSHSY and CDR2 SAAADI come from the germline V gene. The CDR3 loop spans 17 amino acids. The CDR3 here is CASSESSARASNSPLHF. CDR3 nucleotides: TGCGCCAGCAGTGAGTCTTCGGCCAGGGCATCTAATTCACCCCTCCACTTT.

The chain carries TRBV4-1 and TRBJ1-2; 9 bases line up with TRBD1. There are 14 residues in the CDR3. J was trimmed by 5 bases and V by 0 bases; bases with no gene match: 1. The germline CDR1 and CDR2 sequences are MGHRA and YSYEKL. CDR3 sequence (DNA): TGCGCCAGCAGCCAAGACGGACAGGGGTATGGCTACACCTTC. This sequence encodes CASSQDGQGYGYTF.

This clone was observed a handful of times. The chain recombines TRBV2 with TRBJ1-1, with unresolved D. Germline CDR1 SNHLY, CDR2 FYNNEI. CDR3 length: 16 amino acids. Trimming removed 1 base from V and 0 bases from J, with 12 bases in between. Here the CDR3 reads CASSEGFGSMNTEAFF. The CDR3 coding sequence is TGTGCCAGCAGTGAAGGGTTTGGGTCGATGAACACTGAAGCTTTCTTT.

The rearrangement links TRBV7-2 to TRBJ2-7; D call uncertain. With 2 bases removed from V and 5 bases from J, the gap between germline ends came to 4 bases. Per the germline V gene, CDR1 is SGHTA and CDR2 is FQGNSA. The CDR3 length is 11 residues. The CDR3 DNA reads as TGTGCCAGCAGCTTAATTAACGAGCAGTACTTC. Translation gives CASSLINEQYF.

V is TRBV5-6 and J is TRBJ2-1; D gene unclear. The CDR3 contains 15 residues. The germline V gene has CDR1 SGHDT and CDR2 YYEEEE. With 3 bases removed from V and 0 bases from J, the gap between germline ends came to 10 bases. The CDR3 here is CASSWNLYSYNEQFF. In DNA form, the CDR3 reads TGTGCCAGCAGCTGGAACCTGTACTCCTACAATGAGCAGTTCTTC.

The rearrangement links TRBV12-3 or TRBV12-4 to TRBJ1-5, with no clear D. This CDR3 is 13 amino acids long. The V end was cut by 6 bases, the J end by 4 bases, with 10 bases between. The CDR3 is CASSRLSNQPQHF. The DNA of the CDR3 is TGTGCCAGCAGCCGCTTATCAAATCAGCCCCAGCATTTT.

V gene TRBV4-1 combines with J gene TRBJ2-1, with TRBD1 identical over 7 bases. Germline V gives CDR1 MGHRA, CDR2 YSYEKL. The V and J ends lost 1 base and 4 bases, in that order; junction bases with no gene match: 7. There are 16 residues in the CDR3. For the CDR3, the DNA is TGCGCCAGCAGCCAAGGGACAGGTAACCCATACAATGAGCAGTTCTTC. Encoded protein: CASSQGTGNPYNEQFF.